The clone carrying this TCR beta chain has just a few counts. What it binds is not known. These data come from a study of T-cell reconstitution after alpha-beta-depleted transplantation in children. Unique molecular identifiers tagged the TCRbeta library. TCRdb passed the PCR reads through MiXCR, listing each CDR3 protein once. The profile shows about 460,000 distinct CDR3 sequences, about 10% of them singletons. This CDR3 comprises 16 residues. Germline V gene data show CDR1 as SNHLY and CDR2 as FYNNEI. Trimming removed 1 base from V and 2 bases from J; junction bases left unmatched: 3. Notes on the study in general: Where alpha-beta T cells came from about two months after transplant was reportedly several hundred expanded graft clones. Some patients showed high day-60 TCRbeta diversity, which derived from surviving recipient T cells and thymic progenitors.

The genes are TRBV2 and TRBJ2-1; TRBD2 agrees at 9 bases. This clonotype was sampled from a female patient aged 2-10 years who had a stem cell transplant for aplastic anemia, so the T cells may come from the graft donor. Sequences were derived from PBMCs, mostly from graft donor cells, sampled 180 days after TCRalphabeta/CD19-depleted stem cell transplant. The CDR3 here is CASSEVGLATYNEQFF. DNA for the CDR3: TGTGCCAGCAGTGAAGTAGGACTAGCGACCTACAATGAGCAGTTCTTC.